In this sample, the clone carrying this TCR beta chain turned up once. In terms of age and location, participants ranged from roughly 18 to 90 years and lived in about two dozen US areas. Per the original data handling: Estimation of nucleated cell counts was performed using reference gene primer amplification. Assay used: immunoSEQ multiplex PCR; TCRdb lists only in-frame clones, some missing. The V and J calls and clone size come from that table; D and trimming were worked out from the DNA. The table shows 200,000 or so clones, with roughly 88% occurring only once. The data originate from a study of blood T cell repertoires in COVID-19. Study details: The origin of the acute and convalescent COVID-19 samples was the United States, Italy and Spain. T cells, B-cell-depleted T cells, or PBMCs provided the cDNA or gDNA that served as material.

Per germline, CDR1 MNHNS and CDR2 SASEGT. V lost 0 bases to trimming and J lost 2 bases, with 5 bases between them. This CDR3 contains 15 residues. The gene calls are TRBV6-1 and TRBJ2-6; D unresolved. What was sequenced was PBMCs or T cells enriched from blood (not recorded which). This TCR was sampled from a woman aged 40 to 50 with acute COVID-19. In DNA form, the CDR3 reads TGTGCCAGCAGTGAAGCGGGCACTGGGGCCAACGTCCTGACTTTC. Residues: CASSEAGTGANVLTF.